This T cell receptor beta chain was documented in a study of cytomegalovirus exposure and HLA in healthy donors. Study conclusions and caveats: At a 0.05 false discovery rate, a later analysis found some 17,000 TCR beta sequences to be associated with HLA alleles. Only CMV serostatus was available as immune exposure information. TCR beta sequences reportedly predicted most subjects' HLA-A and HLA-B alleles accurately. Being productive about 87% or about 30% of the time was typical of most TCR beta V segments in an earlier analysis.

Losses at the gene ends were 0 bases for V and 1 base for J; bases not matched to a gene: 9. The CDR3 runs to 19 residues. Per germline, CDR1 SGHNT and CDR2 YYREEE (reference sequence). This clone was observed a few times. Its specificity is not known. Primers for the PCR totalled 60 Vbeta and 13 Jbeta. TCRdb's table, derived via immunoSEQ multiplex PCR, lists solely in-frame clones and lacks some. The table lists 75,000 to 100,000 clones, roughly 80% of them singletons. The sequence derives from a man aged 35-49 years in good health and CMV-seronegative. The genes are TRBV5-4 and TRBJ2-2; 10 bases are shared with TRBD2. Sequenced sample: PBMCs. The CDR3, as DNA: TGTGCCAGCAGCTTGGGCCCCTGGGGGACTAGCGTGAACACCGGGGAGCTGTTTTTT. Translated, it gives CASSLGPWGTSVNTGELFF.